Sequencing of this TCR beta chain was carried out in a study of CD4 T cells in relation to SARS-CoV-2 and coronaviruses. Study summary: Shared crossreactive spike epitopes were mapped to their HLA restriction. Study outcomes and limitations: The cross-reactivity analysis covered only spike protein, not other viral proteins. Pre-pandemic and post-infection samples never came from the same donor.

After removal of 0 bases from V and 3 bases from J, the junction contained 5 bases not matched to a gene. The CDR3 runs to 16 residues. Germline V gene sequence: CDR1 SGHNT, CDR2 YYREEE (reference sequence). Uncultured naive and memory CD4+ T cells supplied DNA for deep TCR-beta sequencing. Clones were sequenced by immunoSEQ multiplex PCR, and TCRdb holds only the in-frame ones, with some missing. The sample includes 30,000 to 45,000 clones, 88% of them seen just once. As for this clone: The antigen is not known.

The source material was memory CD4+ T cells from PBMCs. This clonotype originated in an adult with COVID-19. This chain connects TRBV5-4 to TRBJ2-1; 8 bases match TRBD1. The DNA of the CDR3 is TGTGCCAGCAGCTTGGGTCAGGGGGCGGGCTACAATGAGCAGTTCTTC. Translated: CASSLGQGAGYNEQFF.